The source of this T cell receptor beta chain is a study of monozygotic twins with cystic fibrosis. This clone was picked up a small number of times. Its antigen is as yet unknown. Findings and caveats of the study: Monozygotic CF twin pairs shared significantly more nucleotide-identical clonotypes than unrelated CF individuals did.

Trimming removed 2 bases from V and 6 bases from J; junction bases left unmatched: 4. This CDR3 has 14 residues. CDR1 GTSNPN and CDR2 SVGIG come from the germline V gene (reference sequence). Here immunoSEQ multiplex PCR was the method, and the copy in TCRdb shows in-frame clones only, minus some. The table lists some 10,000 clones, roughly nine tenths of them singletons. V is TRBV30 and J is TRBJ2-3, with 11 bases aligning to TRBD2. Source material: blood. This clonotype was obtained from a boy between 2 and 10 years old with cystic fibrosis. The CDR3 spells CAWSIGTSGDTQYF. CDR3 DNA: TGTGCCTGGAGTATCGGGACTAGCGGTGATACGCAGTATTTT.